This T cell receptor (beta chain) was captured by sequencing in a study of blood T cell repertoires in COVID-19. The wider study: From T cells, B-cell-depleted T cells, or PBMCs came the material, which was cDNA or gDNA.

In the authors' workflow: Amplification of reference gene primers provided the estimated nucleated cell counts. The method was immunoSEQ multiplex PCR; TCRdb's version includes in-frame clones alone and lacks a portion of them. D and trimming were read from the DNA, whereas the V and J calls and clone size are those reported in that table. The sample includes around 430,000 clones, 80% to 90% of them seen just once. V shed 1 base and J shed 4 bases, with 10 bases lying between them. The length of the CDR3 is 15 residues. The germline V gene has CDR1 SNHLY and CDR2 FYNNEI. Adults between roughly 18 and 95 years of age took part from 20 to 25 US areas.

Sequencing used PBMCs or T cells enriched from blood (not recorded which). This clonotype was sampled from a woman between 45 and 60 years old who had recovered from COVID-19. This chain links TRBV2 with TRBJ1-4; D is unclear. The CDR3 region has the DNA TGTGCCAGCAGTGAAGGTGGGCAGAATAATGAAAAACTGTTTTTT. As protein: CASSEGGQNNEKLFF.